This T cell receptor (beta chain) comes out of a study of control samples from healthy donors and cancer patients. Assay used: immunoSEQ multiplex PCR; TCRdb lists only in-frame clones, some missing. The table records some 96,000 clones, about 90% of them present only once. Germline CDR1 is LNHDA and CDR2 is SQIVND (reference sequence). This CDR3 contains 14 residues. V lost 5 bases to trimming and J lost 5 bases, with 10 bases between them. Sequencing used blood. V gene TRBV19 combines with J gene TRBJ2-6; unclear D gene. This receptor was identified in a woman in her fifties or sixties in good health. The CDR3: CASSPQVRANVLTF. The CDR3 coding sequence is TGTGCCAGTAGTCCACAAGTTAGGGCCAACGTCCTGACTTTC.